A selection of T cell receptor beta chains follows, all from one sample in a study of blood T cell repertoires in COVID-19. The protocol was immunoSEQ multiplex PCR, while the TCRdb copy is restricted to in-frame clones and leaves out a portion. Of some 240,000 clones in the sample, 80% to 90% are singletons; the top ten hold approximately 3.4%. Sequences were obtained from PBMCs or T cells enriched from blood (not recorded which). Receptors were obtained from a woman between 35 and 50 years old who had been exposed to COVID-19. Each CDR3 is given with its conserved first and last residue. A D gene is named only where the DNA matches it firmly. Expanded clones are given a class, and other clones once, few, many or no size at all.

16,TRBJ1-5,TRBV5-1,TRBD1,.,TGCGCCAGCAGCCCCGGGACAGGGGGCGGAGGACAGCCCCAGCATTTT,CASSPGTGGGGQPQHF
16,TRBJ1-1,TRBV19,TRBD1,.,TGTGCCAGTAGTCCCATCGGTCGGACAGGGGGCACTGAAGCTTTCTTT,CASSPIGRTGGTEAFF
14,TRBJ1-6,TRBV2,TRBD1,.,TGTGCCAGCAGTCGACAGGGTGGCAATTCACCCCTCCACTTT,CASSRQGGNSPLHF
19,TRBJ1-6,TRBV9,TRBD1,.,TGTGCCAGCAGCGTAGGGGTGCGGGGACAGAGCTCCTATAATTCACCCCTCCACTTT,CASSVGVRGQSSYNSPLHF
15,TRBJ1-4,TRBV19,.,.,TGTGCCAGTAGTTCCGAGGATTCAACTAATGAAAAACTGTTTTTT,CASSSEDSTNEKLFF
14,TRBJ1-5,TRBV7-9,TRBD1,.,TGTGCCAGCAGCTCGACAGGGTTTCATCAGCCCCAGCATTTT,CASSSTGFHQPQHF
11,TRBJ1-1,TRBV5-1,.,.,TGCGCCAGCGGGGGAGGTAACGTAGCTTTCTTT,CASGGGNVAFF
16,TRBJ2-7,TRBV9,.,.,TGTGCCAGCAGCCCCGGGTGGGATCAGGGTCTAAGGGAGCAGTACTTC,CASSPGWDQGLREQYF
19,TRBJ2-2,TRBV21-1,.,.,TGTGCCAGCAGCAAAGGAGGGACTAGCGGGAGGCCCTGGGGAGGGGAGCTGTTTTTT,CASSKGGTSGRPWGGELFF
16,TRBJ1-2,TRBV6-1,TRBD1,.,TGTGCCAGCAGTGAACACGGGACAGGGGTTTCGTTTGGCTACACCTTC,CASSEHGTGVSFGYTF
14,TRBJ2-7,TRBV19,TRBD2,.,TGTGCCAGTAGTATAACTAGCGGGGGCTACGAGCAGTACTTC,CASSITSGGYEQYF
17,TRBJ2-1,TRBV7-6,TRBD2,.,TGTGCCAGCAGCCCTCGGTGCTGCGGGGGGTTTTTAAATGAGCAGTTCTTC,CASSPRCCGGFLNEQFF
13,TRBJ1-4,TRBV7-9,.,.,TGTGCCAGCAGCTTATTCGAGCGAGAAAAACTGTTTTTT,CASSLFEREKLFF
15,TRBJ1-1,TRBV6-5,.,.,TGTGCCAGCAGTTACTCGGGCAGCATGAACACTGAAGCTTTCTTT,CASSYSGSMNTEAFF
13,TRBJ2-5,TRBV7-6,TRBD1,.,TGTGCCAGCAGCTCGGGACAGCAAGAGACCCAGTACTTC,CASSSGQQETQYF
13,TRBJ1-2,TRBV30,.,.,TGTGCCTGGAGGGACACGGGTTCCTATGGCTACACCTTC,CAWRDTGSYGYTF
15,TRBJ1-1,TRBV5-4,TRBD1,.,TGTGCCGCCGGTCGTGACAGGGGTACGAACACTGAAGCTTTCTTT,CAAGRDRGTNTEAFF
14,TRBJ1-1,TRBV24-1,.,.,TGTGCCACCCGGGATATTGGCATGAACACTGAAGCTTTCTTT,CATRDIGMNTEAFF
14,TRBJ2-7,TRBV29-1,.,.,TGCAGCGTTGTGGTTTACAGGGCATCCTACGAGCAGTACTTC,CSVVVYRASYEQYF
19,TRBJ2-5,TRBV11-3,TRBD2,.,TGTGCCAGCAGCTTAAATGGGGAAAGCGGGACTAGCGGACAAGAGACCCAGTACTTC,CASSLNGESGTSGQETQYF
14,TRBJ1-5,TRBV28,.,.,TGTGCCAGCAGTTTTAGGGGTTCGTCGAAGCCCCAGCATTTT,CASSFRGSSKPQHF
13,TRBJ1-1,TRBV10-3,TRBD1,.,TGTGCCATCCATGGACAGGGCGACACTGAAGCTTTCTTT,CAIHGQGDTEAFF
16,TRBJ1-6,TRBV28,TRBD1,.,TGTGCCAGCACCTCCCAGGGGCCAGGGGGCAAATCACCCCTCCACTTT,CASTSQGPGGKSPLHF
14,TRBJ1-3,TRBV28,.,.,TGTGCCAGCAGGGGGGGGGAGTTTGGAAACACCATATATTTT,CASRGGEFGNTIYF
16,TRBJ2-5,TRBV24-1,TRBD2,once,TGTGCCACCAGTGAACCTGGACTAGCGGGACCCGAGACCCAGTACTTC,CATSEPGLAGPETQYF
16,TRBJ1-4,TRBV4-2,.,.,TGTGCCAGCAGCCAAGATTTCGGGGCAACTAATGAAAAACTGTTTTTT,CASSQDFGATNEKLFF
17,TRBJ1-4,TRBV18,TRBD1,.,TGTGCCAGCTCACCAGGGGGCCCGGGACAGGGATTTGGAAAACTGTTTTTT,CASSPGGPGQGFGKLFF
13,TRBJ2-4,TRBV12-3/TRBV12-4,TRBD1,.,TGTGCCAGCAGAGCTACGGGACAGGCCATTCAGTACTTC,CASRATGQAIQYF
14,TRBJ2-1,TRBV10-3,TRBD2,once,TGTGCCATCAGGATGACTAGCGGCATCAATGAGCAGTTCTTC,CAIRMTSGINEQFF
16,TRBJ1-1,TRBV5-6,TRBD1,.,TGTGCCAGCAGCTTCAGGGGGAGTAGGATGAACACTGAAGCTTTCTTT,CASSFRGSRMNTEAFF
17,TRBJ2-3,TRBV7-2,TRBD2,.,TGTGCCAGCAGCCCTAATAGCGGGGGGGCTAACGAAGATACGCAGTATTTT,CASSPNSGGANEDTQYF
16,TRBJ1-2,TRBV27,.,.,TGTGCCAGCAGTTTTCTGCCTCCTCGAGACACCTATGGCTACACCTTC,CASSFLPPRDTYGYTF
12,TRBJ2-5,TRBV19,.,.,TGTGCCAGTAGGAGGTCTGGAGAGACCCAGTACTTC,CASRRSGETQYF
17,TRBJ1-2,TRBV7-2,.,.,TGTGCCAGCAGCTTAGAAACCGGGTGGCGGGTAGGATATGGCTACACCTTC,CASSLETGWRVGYGYTF
17,TRBJ1-5,TRBV7-8,.,.,TGTGCCAGCAGCTTAGGTCTCGGGGGGAGGGGCAATCAGCCCCAGCATTTT,CASSLGLGGRGNQPQHF
16,TRBJ2-7,TRBV28,.,few,TGTGCCAGCAGCCCTCCTTCTTTCAGGGGCGCCTACGAGCAGTACTTC,CASSPPSFRGAYEQYF
13,TRBJ1-2,TRBV24-1,.,.,TGTGCCACCAGTGACCCCTCAGGGTTCGGCTACACCTTC,CATSDPSGFGYTF
16,TRBJ1-5,TRBV27,TRBD1,.,TGTGCCAGCAGTCAAATCGGCGGGACAGGGGCACAGCCCCAGCATTTT,CASSQIGGTGAQPQHF
18,TRBJ2-1,TRBV19,.,.,TGTGCCAGTAGTATTAGCGGGACAGGGCGAAGCTCCTACAATGAGCAGTTCTTC,CASSISGTGRSSYNEQFF
14,TRBJ1-1,TRBV7-9,.,.,TGTGCCAGCAGCCAACGGGGGTCGAACACTGAAGCTTTCTTT,CASSQRGSNTEAFF
16,TRBJ2-2,TRBV5-4,.,few,TGTGCCAGCAGCTTGGTAACAGGGACAAGGACCGGGGAGCTGTTTTTT,CASSLVTGTRTGELFF
15,TRBJ1-5,TRBV5-1,.,.,TGTGCCAGCAGCCAGACTGGAAATAGCAATCAGCCCCAGCATTTT,CASSQTGNSNQPQHF
16,TRBJ1-1,TRBV30,.,.,TGTGCCTGGAGTGGGAGTCCAGGGGCTCCGGGCACTGAAGCTTTCTTT,CAWSGSPGAPGTEAFF
16,TRBJ1-1,TRBV3-1/TRBV3-2,TRBD1,few,TGTGCCAGCAGCCCCAGGGACAGGGGGTTGAACACTGAAGCTTTCTTT,CASSPRDRGLNTEAFF
14,TRBJ2-7,TRBV28,.,.,TGTGCCAGCAGTTTAAGCGGGGACATTAACGAGCAGTACTTC,CASSLSGDINEQYF
13,TRBJ1-2,TRBV11-3,TRBD1,.,TGTGCCAGCAGCTTAGGGGAGGCGGGACAGGTCGTCTTC,CASSLGEAGQVVF
13,TRBJ1-1,TRBV4-1,.,.,TGCGCCAGCAGCCAATCGGGGTGGATAGAAGCTTTCTTT,CASSQSGWIEAFF
14,TRBJ1-1,TRBV28,.,.,TGTGCCAGCAGCCTAGGGAACGGGGTGACTGAAGCTTTCTTT,CASSLGNGVTEAFF
12,TRBJ2-7,TRBV21-1,.,few,TGTGCCAGCAGCAAGGGACAACAGGAGCAGTACTTC,CASSKGQQEQYF
16,TRBJ1-6,TRBV28,TRBD1,.,TGTGCCAGCAGTTTATTGACAGGGGTGGGCAATTCACCCCTCCACTTT,CASSLLTGVGNSPLHF
13,TRBJ1-2,TRBV7-9,.,.,TGTGCCAGCAGATTTGGAGGGTCCTATGGCTACACCTTC,CASRFGGSYGYTF
16,TRBJ1-1,TRBV6-2/TRBV6-3,.,.,TGTGCCAGCAGTAAATCCTCCAGGACAGCGAACACTGAAGCTTTCTTT,CASSKSSRTANTEAFF
15,TRBJ1-6,TRBV15,.,once,TGTGCCACCAGCAGAGGGGCAGAGCATAATTCACCCCTCCACTTT,CATSRGAEHNSPLHF
10,TRBJ1-2,TRBV12-3/TRBV12-4,.,.,TGTGCCAGCAGTTTCGGTGGCTACACCTTC,CASSFGGYTF
14,TRBJ1-1,TRBV7-3,TRBD1,.,TGTGCCAGCAGCGCAGGGGGACAGAACACTGAAGCTTTCTTT,CASSAGGQNTEAFF
14,TRBJ1-1,TRBV5-1,.,.,TGCGCCAGCAGCCAGGAGGCCGGGGGCACTGAAGCTTTCTTT,CASSQEAGGTEAFF
14,TRBJ1-3,TRBV14,.,.,TGTGCCAGCAGCCAAGAACGGTCCGGAAACACCATATATTTT,CASSQERSGNTIYF